This T cell receptor beta chain was identified in a study of shared clonotypes between healthy human individuals. Study-wide results and caveats: Rarefaction revealed incomplete sorted-subset sequencing despite large depth.

The germline V gene encodes CDR1 KGHSH and CDR2 LQKENI. The CDR3 length is 12 residues. The V end lost 3 bases, the J end lost 7 bases, and 6 bases lay between the germline ends. A remark on this clone: Its antigen is still unknown.

Clones were sequenced by immunoSEQ multiplex PCR, and TCRdb holds only the in-frame ones, with some missing. The sample yields about 2.3 million clones, about 90% seen once. V gene TRBV18 combines with J gene TRBJ2-2; D unresolved. The sequencing sample was made of naive CD4+ T cells from PBMCs. Subset in this sample: CD45RA+ positively selected. The receptor comes from a man aged 18-30 years in good health. Some clones in this sample may be carry-over from other donors' samples. The DNA of the CDR3 is TGTGCCAGCTCACCCGGAAACGGGGAGCTGTTTTTT. Translation gives CASSPGNGELFF.